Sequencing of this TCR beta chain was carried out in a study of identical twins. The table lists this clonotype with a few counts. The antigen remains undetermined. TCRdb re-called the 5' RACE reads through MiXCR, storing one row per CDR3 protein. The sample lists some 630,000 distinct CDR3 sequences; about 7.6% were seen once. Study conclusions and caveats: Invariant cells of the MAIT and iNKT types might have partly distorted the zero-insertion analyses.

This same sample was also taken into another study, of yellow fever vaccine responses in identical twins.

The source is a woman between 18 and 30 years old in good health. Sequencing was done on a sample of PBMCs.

The CDR3 protein is CASSGDRGRETQYF. DNA for the CDR3: TGCGCCAGCAGCGGGGACAGGGGGAGAGAGACCCAGTACTTC. This chain uses TRBV5-1 with TRBJ2-5; 11 nucleotides line up with TRBD1. After removal of 4 bases from V and 4 bases from J, the junction contained 3 bases not matched to a gene. This CDR3 has 14 amino acids. Germline V gives CDR1 SGHRS, CDR2 YFSETQ.